The 25 T cell receptor beta chains presented below share a single source sample, sequenced in a study of T-cell memory formation after mild COVID-19. TCRdb reanalysed the 5' RACE reads using MiXCR and keeps one entry per CDR3 protein. The top ten clones hold roughly 14% of a sample with approximately 410,000 distinct CDR3 sequences, about 25% of them seen once. The sequencing sample was made of PBMCs or a T cell subset sorted from them (not recorded which). The receptor source for this set is an adult woman who had mild COVID-19 (a few samples of this study predate the infection). Cell type and time point are not known.

The chain uses TRBV20-1 and TRBJ2-7; 8 nucleotides align to TRBD2. Germline values: CDR1 DFQATT, CDR2 SNEGSKA (reference sequence). J lost 5 bases, V lost 2 bases, and 5 bases had no gene match. The CDR3 is made up of 13 amino acids. The CDR3, as DNA: TGCAGTGCTAGACCCTCAGCGGGAGACGAGCAGTACTTC. It encodes CSARPSAGDEQYF.

This clonotype was detected ten times or more. This chain uses TRBV4-1 with TRBJ2-2, with D hard to call. The CDR3 consists of 15 residues. V was shortened by 1 base and J by 4 bases, with 10 bases between the two germline ends. Germline V gene lookup returns CDR1 MGHRA and CDR2 YSYEKL. CDR3 sequence (DNA): TGCGCCAGCAGCCAAGTGGAGCTTATCACCGGGGAGCTGTTTTTT. Protein sequence: CASSQVELITGELFF.

The J gene is TRBJ2-1, the V gene TRBV12-3 or TRBV12-4, with D possibly matching TRBD1 (6 bases). The CDR3 has 14 amino acids. V was cut by 3 bases and J by 7 bases, with 13 bases left in between. CDR3 region: CASSFSEGGNEQFF. CDR3 nucleotides: TGTGCCAGCAGTTTTAGCGAAGGGGGTAATGAGCAGTTCTTC.

The V call is TRBV7-2, the J call TRBJ1-6; D not certain. V lost 1 base and J 7 bases, leaving 8 bases between the germline ends. Germline V gene data show CDR1 as SGHTA and CDR2 as FQGNSA. CDR3 length: 14 amino acids. CDR3 sequence reads: CASSLEGRNSPLHF. CDR3 DNA sequence: TGTGCCAGCAGCTTAGAGGGCAGAAATTCACCCCTCCACTTT.

This clonotype came up a few times. The J gene is TRBJ2-3, the V gene TRBV14, with D hard to call. The CDR3 extends over 14 amino acids. V lost 5 bases and J lost 1, with 10 bases in between. In germline, CDR1 is SGHDN, CDR2 FVKESK. The CDR3 here is CASSKDPGTDTQYF. Written as DNA, the CDR3 is TGTGCCAGCAGCAAGGACCCGGGCACAGATACGCAGTATTTT.

The V call is TRBV4-3, the J call TRBJ2-4, with D possibly TRBD2 on 5 matching bases. CDR1 and CDR2 (germline): LGHNA, YSLEER. The CDR3 runs to 14 residues. Trimming pared 4 bases from V and 7 bases from J, leaving 14 bases between. The CDR3 DNA sequence: TGCGCCAGCAGCCTAACCGAGAGAGGGAACATTCAGTACTTC. Translated, it gives CASSLTERGNIQYF.

This chain links TRBV19 with TRBJ2-1; D is perhaps TRBD2 (6 bases). Germline values: CDR1 LNHDA, CDR2 SQIVND (reference sequence). CDR3 length: 15 residues. Trimming removed 8 bases at V and 9 bases at J, with 23 bases between. CDR3 sequence reads: CASAPGWDSYFEQFF. The CDR3 nucleotides read TGTGCCAGTGCCCCCGGCTGGGACTCGTACTTTGAGCAGTTCTTC.

This clonotype was seen only a few times. This chain connects TRBV15 to TRBJ2-2, with D perhaps TRBD1 (5 bases). Trimming removed 3 bases from V and 4 bases from J, with 9 bases in between. The CDR3 length is 14 residues. The V gene's germline CDR1 is LNHNV and CDR2 YYDKDF (reference sequence). The CDR3 loop is CATSSSGPTGELFF. In nucleotides, the CDR3 is TGTGCCACCAGCAGTTCAGGGCCCACCGGGGAGCTGTTTTTT.

There are a few counts of this clonotype. The rearrangement joins TRBV24-1 to TRBJ1-2; D unresolved. The germline gives CDR1 KGHDR, CDR2 SFDVKD. V was trimmed by 11 bases and J by 2 bases, leaving 20 bases between them. This CDR3 region has 15 residues. The chain's CDR3 is CAIGLQAEPNYGYTF. As DNA, the CDR3 is TGTGCCATCGGTTTGCAGGCGGAACCAAACTATGGCTACACCTTC.

The chain uses TRBV20-1 and TRBJ2-2; D not resolved. Germline values: CDR1 DFQATT, CDR2 SNEGSKA (reference sequence). V was cut by 3 bases and J by 3 bases, with 14 bases left in between. The CDR3 is made up of 15 amino acids. CDR3 in DNA: TGCAGTGCTAGTTCGCAGGAGTCGTACACCGGGGAGCTGTTTTTT. Amino acids: CSASSQESYTGELFF.

The J gene is TRBJ1-1, the V gene TRBV29-1; perhaps TRBD1 as D (5 bases). Germline V gene data show CDR1 as SQVTM and CDR2 as ANQGSEA. The CDR3 spans 20 residues. V gave up 6 bases and J gave up 0 bases, with 32 bases separating them. The chain's CDR3 is CSVEIQPSGQILQMNTEAFF. CDR3 in DNA: TGCAGCGTCGAAATCCAACCCTCGGGGCAGATCCTCCAAATGAACACTGAAGCTTTCTTT.

There are a few counts of this clonotype. V is TRBV4-3 and J is TRBJ2-5; D unclear. Trimming stripped 2 bases from V and 4 bases from J, with 8 bases between. Germline V gene sequence: CDR1 LGHNA, CDR2 YSLEER. This CDR3 has 13 residues. In DNA form, the CDR3 reads TGCGCCAGCAGCCAATATCACGGAGAGACCCAGTACTTC. Its translation: CASSQYHGETQYF.

This clonotype was found a few times. This chain links TRBV6-5 with TRBJ2-7, with D maybe TRBD2 (6 bases). V was clipped by 2 bases and J by 3 bases, with 8 bases between them. The germline V gene has CDR1 MNHEY and CDR2 SVGAGI. The CDR3 totals 13 residues. The CDR3 DNA is TGTGCCAGCAGTTACGGGCGGGGCTACGAGCAGTACTTC. The encoded protein is CASSYGRGYEQYF.

The chain recombines TRBV28 with TRBJ2-7; D not resolved. The CDR3 sequence is 12 residues long. Germline assignment: CDR1 MDHEN and CDR2 SYDVKM. The V end was cut by 3 bases, the J end by 6 bases, with 9 bases between. In DNA form, the CDR3 reads TGTGCCAGCAGTTTCGGACGTTCCGAGCAGTACTTC. This codes for CASSFGRSEQYF.

This rearrangement joins TRBV7-9 to TRBJ1-1; 9 nucleotides line up with TRBD1. Trimming at V came to 5 bases and at J to 6 bases, leaving 10 bases not matched to a gene. CDR3 size: 15 residues. Per germline, CDR1 SEHNR and CDR2 FQNEAQ (reference sequence). The CDR3 nucleotides read TGTGCCAGCAGCCAGATATTAGGGACAGGGCCTGAAGCTTTCTTT. Encoded protein: CASSQILGTGPEAFF.

This chain uses TRBV6-5 with TRBJ2-3, with TRBD1 as a possible D gene (5 bases). Trimming removed 0 bases from V and 2 bases from J, with 15 bases in between. Germline V gives CDR1 MNHEY, CDR2 SVGAGI. The CDR3 extends over 17 amino acids. The CDR3 bases are TGTGCCAGCAGTTACTCGAGGACAAGGTCCGTCACAGATACGCAGTATTTT. Protein sequence: CASSYSRTRSVTDTQYF.

The chain recombines TRBV6-1 with TRBJ2-3, with 9 bases lining up with TRBD2. With V trimmed by 1 base and J by 2 bases, 4 bases remained unmatched. Germline CDR1 MNHNS, CDR2 SASEGT. This CDR3 has 16 amino acids. As DNA, the CDR3 is TGTGCCAGCAGTGAAGTCTCTAGCGGGAACACAGATACGCAGTATTTT. Residues: CASSEVSSGNTDTQYF.

This clonotype was seen a handful of times. This sequence joins TRBV4-1 and TRBJ2-7, with 7 positions matching TRBD1. The V segment lost 3 bases and the J segment 3 bases; nucleotides outside the gene matches: 17. The CDR3 runs 18 residues. The germline gives CDR1 MGHRA, CDR2 YSYEKL. The DNA for the CDR3 is TGCGCCAGCAGCCAGGCTTCTACAGGGGAAGGCCTTCTCTACGAGCAGTACTTC. Translating it yields CASSQASTGEGLLYEQYF.

As concerns this clonotype: A much larger clone differs by one base, so this may be a read error. The V gene is TRBV9, the J gene TRBJ2-3; D remains unclear. Germline assignment: CDR1 SGDLS and CDR2 YYNGEE. The CDR3 is 12 amino acids. The V and J ends lost 0 bases and 5 bases respectively, with 4 bases between them. CDR3 coding DNA: TGTGCCAGCAGCGTAGTTGGAGATACGCAGTATTTT. It is translated as CASSVVGDTQYF. Complete variable domain (other parts from reference TRBV9 and TRBJ2-3): DSGVTQTPKHLITATGQRVTLRCSPRSGDLSVYWYQQSLDQGLQFLIQYYNGEERAKGNILERFSAQQFPDLHSELNLSSLELGDSALYFCASSVVGDTQYFGPGTRLTVL.

CDR3 in amino acids: CATSDLMSYEQYF. CDR3 nucleotides: TGTGCCACCAGTGATTTGATGAGTTACGAGCAGTACTTC. The chain uses TRBV24-1 and TRBJ2-7; no reliable D call. With 0 bases removed from V and 4 bases from J, the gap between germline ends came to 6 bases. Looked up from germline, CDR1 is KGHDR and CDR2 is SFDVKD. The CDR3 covers 13 residues.

J is TRBJ1-1 and V is TRBV6-5; a possible D gene is TRBD1 (5 bases). The CDR3 is 14 amino acids. Per germline, CDR1 MNHEY and CDR2 SVGAGI. V was shortened by 5 bases and J by 6 bases, with 16 bases between the two germline ends. The DNA for the CDR3 is TGTGCCAGCAGTCCCCCGGGCCTCAGGGCTGAAGCTTTCTTT. Protein product: CASSPPGLRAEAFF.

The gene calls are TRBV12-3 or TRBV12-4 and TRBJ1-3, with 8 bases matching TRBD1. Trimming cost V 4 bases and J 2 bases; bases outside gene matches: 16. There are 19 residues in the CDR3. CDR3 region: CASSSRQGSVLKTGNTIYF. Written as DNA, the CDR3 is TGTGCCAGCAGTTCCAGACAGGGGTCTGTTCTGAAAACTGGAAACACCATATATTTT.

This sequence joins TRBV4-1 and TRBJ1-1, with TRBD1 identical over 7 bases. The CDR3 sequence is 15 residues long. Germline CDR1 reads MGHRA; CDR2 reads YSYEKL. The trim removed 4 bases at V and 3 bases at J, leaving 8 bases unmatched. Written as DNA, the CDR3 is TGCGCCAGCAGCCCCCTTGAGGGGGCGGACACTGAAGCTTTCTTT. It specifies CASSPLEGADTEAFF.

The genes are TRBV20-1 and TRBJ2-1, with TRBD2 matching 12 bases. Germline assignment: CDR1 DFQATT and CDR2 SNEGSKA (reference sequence). CDR3 length equals 14 residues. V lost 6 bases, J lost 1 base, and 1 base stayed unmatched. The CDR3 spells CSAGTSGSYNEQFF. The CDR3 DNA follows: TGCAGTGCGGGGACTAGCGGGTCCTACAATGAGCAGTTCTTC.

There are many counts of this clonotype. The rearrangement uses TRBV7-8 and TRBJ2-7; D is undetermined. V lost 0 bases and J 3 bases, leaving 6 bases between the germline ends. Germline CDR1 SGHVS, CDR2 FQNEAQ. The CDR3 spans 13 residues. The chain's CDR3 is CASSLAGIYEQYF. In DNA, the CDR3 is TGTGCCAGCAGCTTAGCGGGGATCTACGAGCAGTACTTC. Drawing the rest from reference TRBV7-8 and TRBJ2-7, the complete variable domain is GAGVSQSPRYKVAKRGQDVALRCDPISGHVSLFWYQQALGQGPEFLTYFQNEAQLDKSGLPSDRFFAERPEGSVSTLKIQRTQQEDSAVYLCASSLAGIYEQYFGPGTRLTVT.